The 3 T cell receptor beta chains in this list originate from one sample, sequenced in a study of blood T cells in healthy people across ages. A sample-barcoded 5' primer and a J-beta primer mix were used in a second PCR of roughly 6 to 12 cycles. Using its own MiXCR run on the 5' RACE reads, TCRdb lists one record per CDR3 protein. The data contain 590,000 or so distinct CDR3 sequences, approximately 30% of them singletons. What was sequenced was blood. The receptor source for this set is a woman older than 75 in good health.

This clonotype showed up just once. The chain has TRBV30 and TRBJ1-6, with D uncertain. V lost 1 base, J lost 2 bases, and 6 bases lay in between. There are 14 residues in the CDR3. Germline V CDR1 and CDR2: GTSNPN, SVGIG (reference sequence). CDR3 amino acids: CAWSGTAYNSPLHF. The CDR3 region has the DNA TGTGCCTGGAGTGGGACGGCCTATAATTCACCCCTCCACTTT.

The chain employs TRBV5-6 and TRBJ2-7; a weak D match, TRBD2 (5 bases). In germline, CDR1 is SGHDT, CDR2 YYEEEE. The CDR3 loop spans 16 amino acids. The V end lost 4 bases, the J end lost 0 bases, and 17 bases lay between the germline ends. This CDR3 reads CASSPRVQARSYEQYF. CDR3 nucleotides: TGTGCCAGCAGCCCGAGGGTGCAGGCCCGCTCCTACGAGCAGTACTTC.

This sequence joins TRBV28 and TRBJ2-2; the D gene is possibly TRBD2 (6 bases). Germline V gene lookup returns CDR1 MDHEN and CDR2 SYDVKM. Trimming took 6 bases from V and 2 from J, leaving 13 bases between them. This CDR3 contains 15 residues. CDR3 in DNA: TGTGCCAGCAGGTCGGGACTTTTTAACACCGGGGAGCTGTTTTTT. Translating it yields CASRSGLFNTGELFF.